This T cell receptor (beta chain) appears in the sequencing data of a study of human T cells and chemical hapten exposure. Study as a whole: Variability of per-sample TCR yields stemmed mainly from small differences in pooled library volume.

This clonotype was picked up many times. As yet, its antigen is unknown. Deletions cut 1 base from V and 3 bases from J, with 7 bases between. This CDR3 comprises 14 residues. The germline gives CDR1 LGHNA, CDR2 YNFKEQ. As to time point: patch test 2, 6 weeks after DPC sensitization. Treatment noted: therapeutic diphenylcyclopropenone sensitization with weekly scalp DPC. TCRdb reprocessed the RACE reads via MiXCR and lists one record per CDR3 protein. The data show a few hundred thousand distinct CDR3 sequences, about 6.9% seen once. Points from the study as a whole: Following DPC sensitization, TCRs present above 1 in 1000 frequency showed no change. All donors were alopecia patients, so their immunity may differ from that of healthy people.

This sample comprised whole blood, obtained in connection with sensitization to the hapten diphenylcyclopropenone (DPC). This clonotype was sampled from a woman younger than 35 with alopecia areata. Some clones in this sample may be carry-over from other donors' samples. The chain has TRBV4-2 and TRBJ1-5; no clear D. CDR3 coding DNA: TGTGCCAGCAGCCAAGGTCACCTCAATCAGCCCCAGCATTTT. Its translation is CASSQGHLNQPQHF.